This T cell receptor beta chain appears in the sequencing data of a study of identifying expanded T cells in peripheral blood. No infections or other immune events were documented during collection. With respect to this clone: Its antigen is still unknown.

Here immunoSEQ multiplex PCR was the method, and the copy in TCRdb shows in-frame clones only, minus some. The sample shows 90,000 to 95,000 clones, roughly 87% of them seen only once. The length of the CDR3 is 16 residues. V was pared by 3 bases and J by 1 base, with 13 bases between. Germline loops: CDR1 SEHNR, CDR2 FQNEAQ (reference sequence). Study-wide results and caveats: Across healthy donors, higher total template counts meant significantly greater roughly 2-week count variance.

Source material: blood. This receptor was taken from a person aged 18 to 70 in good health. The genes are TRBV7-9 and TRBJ1-3; D gene uncertain. The DNA of the CDR3 is TGTGCCAGCAGCTTCCTAGGACGAGATTCTGGAAACACCATATATTTT. Translation: CASSFLGRDSGNTIYF.